These 27 T cell receptor beta chains were all obtained from the same sample, sequenced in a study of breast tumors, draining lymph nodes, adjacent tissues. TCRdb called the multiplex PCR reads again in MiXCR, with one record for every CDR3 protein. The sample includes tens of thousands of distinct CDR3 sequences, about 21% of them seen just once. Axillary draining lymph nodes of breast cancer patients supplied the node samples. Material: axillary lymph node tissue. The receptor source for this set is a female donor with breast cancer. Some clones in this sample may be carry-over from other donors' samples.

This clonotype was picked up many times. This chain links TRBV28 with TRBJ2-7; D ambiguous. V was pared by 8 bases and J by 2 bases, with 16 bases between. This CDR3 is built from 14 residues. Per germline, CDR1 MDHEN and CDR2 SYDVKM. The CDR3 bases are TGTGCCAGCTCTCCCTCGAGAGACCCCTACGAGCAGTACTTC. Translation gives CASSPSRDPYEQYF. Complete variable domain (other parts from reference TRBV28 and TRBJ2-7): DVKVTQSSRYLVKRTGEKVFLECVQDMDHENMFWYRQDPGLGLRLIYFSYDVKMKEKGDIPEGYSVSREKKERFSLILESASTNQTSMYLCASSPSRDPYEQYFGPGTRLTVT.

This clonotype showed up just once. Given a much more abundant clone one base away, this may be a read error. The chain couples TRBV6-4 to TRBJ1-2; 9 positions agree with TRBD1. The V segment lost 4 bases and the J segment 4 bases; nucleotides outside the gene matches: 7. This CDR3 has 15 amino acids. Germline-derived CDR1 and CDR2 are MRHNA and SNTAGT. CDR3: CASSAGTGPSYGYTF. DNA of the CDR3: TGTGCCAGCAGTGCCGGGACAGGGCCGAGCTATGGCTACACCTTC.

This clonotype came up many times. V is TRBV9 and J is TRBJ1-4; D not resolved. V dropped 1 base and J dropped 0 bases, with 7 bases sitting between them. Germline V lookup: CDR1 SGDLS, CDR2 YYNGEE. The CDR3 is 15 amino acids. The CDR3 region has the DNA TGTGCCAGCAGCGTAAGGGCGGCAACTAATGAAAAACTGTTTTTT. Its translation is CASSVRAATNEKLFF.

With regard to this clonotype: This is likely a read error, given that the CDR3 carries no conserved phenylalanine or tryptophan at its end. V usage is TRBV19 and J usage is TRBJ2-6; either TRBD1 or TRBD2 may fit D (5 bases each). V was clipped by 6 bases and J by 0 bases, with 12 bases between them. Germline V gives CDR1 LNHDA, CDR2 SQIVND (reference sequence). This CDR3 is 16 amino acids long. CDR3: CASRESGSSGANVLTL. The CDR3 DNA sequence: TGTGCCAGTAGGGAGTCAGGGAGCTCTGGGGCCAACGTCCTGACTCTC.

This clonotype was seen at least ten times. The gene calls are TRBV4-3 and TRBJ2-1, with TRBD2 matching 8 bases. The CDR3 consists of 14 residues. J gave up 10 bases and V 4 bases, and 9 bases lay outside the gene matches. The germline V gene has CDR1 LGHNA and CDR2 YSLEER. The chain's CDR3 is CASSRTTLAEEQFF. Written as DNA, the CDR3 is TGCGCCAGCAGCCGTACTACACTAGCGGAAGAGCAGTTCTTC.

Details on this clonotype: This clone may be a read error of a much larger clone one base away. Given the absence of the conserved phenylalanine or tryptophan at the CDR3 end, a read error is likely. This chain connects TRBV5-1 to TRBJ2-7; tentative D call: TRBD1 (5 bases). This CDR3 region has 14 residues. Trimming left V 4 bases short and J 2 bases short, with 13 bases between. Germline CDR1 reads SGHRS; CDR2 reads YFSETQ. In DNA, the CDR3 is TGCGCCAGCAGCACAGGACACAATACCTACGAGCAGTACCTC. Protein sequence: CASSTGHNTYEQYL.

This clonotype was recorded many times. The chain recombines TRBV10-3 with TRBJ1-2; weak D call: TRBD1 (6 bases). Germline lookup yields CDR1 ENHRY and CDR2 SYGVKD. The CDR3 runs to 14 residues. Trimming pared 5 bases from V and 4 bases from J, leaving 14 bases between. The CDR3: CAISTSDSFYGYTF. The CDR3, as DNA: TGTGCCATCAGTACCTCGGACAGCTTCTATGGCTACACCTTC.

This clonotype was seen ten or more times. CDR3 DNA sequence: TGTGCCAGCAGCCCCCGACTAGCGGGAGATCTCCACGAGCAGTACTTC. Its protein is CASSPRLAGDLHEQYF. The chain uses TRBV7-8 and TRBJ2-7, with 12 bases that match TRBD2. J lost 5 bases, V lost 5 bases, and 10 bases had no gene match. This CDR3 contains 16 residues. The germline gives CDR1 SGHVS, CDR2 FQNEAQ.

This clonotype was seen at least ten times. The V gene is TRBV2, the J gene TRBJ2-7, with 7 bases matching TRBD2. The J segment lost 6 bases and the V segment lost 3 bases, leaving 2 bases of the junction unmatched. The CDR3 contains 12 residues. Looked up from germline, CDR1 is SNHLY and CDR2 is FYNNEI. The CDR3, as DNA: TGTGCCAGCAGTGAGGGGGGGAGCGAGCAGTACTTC. Translated, it gives CASSEGGSEQYF.

This clonotype was observed once. The chain uses TRBV30 and TRBJ2-5; 8 bases match TRBD1. With 1 base clipped from V and 0 bases from J, the junction kept 4 bases outside the gene matches. The CDR3 has 15 amino acids. The germline CDR1 and CDR2 sequences are GTSNPN and SVGIG (reference sequence). CDR3: CAWSDETGDQETQYF. The CDR3 region has the DNA TGTGCCTGGAGTGACGAGACAGGGGACCAAGAGACCCAGTACTTC.

In this sample, this clonotype turned up many times. The chain recombines TRBV7-2 with TRBJ2-5, with D possibly called TRBD1 or TRBD2 (6 bases each). Germline CDR1 is SGHTA and CDR2 is FQGNSA. The CDR3 length is 12 residues. The ends were cut back, 5 bases at V and 4 bases at J, with 8 bases in the middle. The DNA for the CDR3 is TGTGCCAGCAGCGAGGGGGGAGAGACCCAGTACTTC. It specifies CASSEGGETQYF.

The sample holds many counts of this clonotype. The chain links TRBV14 to TRBJ2-2; no reliable D call. Germline CDR1 and CDR2: SGHDN and FVKESK. Trimming left V 1 base short and J 2 bases short, with 2 bases between. The CDR3 has 13 amino acids. The chain's CDR3 is CASSQVNTGELFF. The CDR3 DNA sequence: TGTGCCAGCAGCCAAGTTAACACCGGGGAGCTGTTTTTT.

In this sample, this clonotype turned up many times. The V call is TRBV4-1, the J call TRBJ2-2; D is unclear. The CDR3 length is 14 residues. CDR1 is MGHRA and CDR2 is YSYEKL in the germline V gene. V was pared by 5 bases and J by 3 bases, with 10 bases between. CDR3 nucleotides: TGCGCCAGCAGCTCGCGTGGGGACACCGGGGAGCTGTTTTTT. Translation: CASSSRGDTGELFF.

This clonotype was detected ten times or more. The chain uses TRBV20-1 and TRBJ2-1; D perhaps matches TRBD1 (6 bases). This CDR3 has 15 amino acids. Trimming removed 2 bases at V and 7 bases at J, with 18 bases between. The germline V gene encodes CDR1 DFQATT and CDR2 SNEGSKA (reference sequence). CDR3 protein: CSARSNSLRGNEQFF. CDR3 nucleotides: TGCAGTGCTAGATCAAACTCCCTCAGGGGTAATGAGCAGTTCTTC.

This clonotype was recorded many times. V and J are TRBV15 and TRBJ2-2, with TRBD1 as a possible D gene (6 bases). The CDR3 runs to 15 residues. Germline V gene sequence: CDR1 LNHNV, CDR2 YYDKDF (reference sequence). Trimming removed 0 bases at V and 7 bases at J, with 12 bases between. The CDR3 DNA reads TGTGCCACCAGCAGAGACAGGGGCGGCGTCGGGGAGCTGTTTTTT. This codes for CATSRDRGGVGELFF.

This rearrangement joins TRBV20-1 to TRBJ2-7; 9 positions agree with TRBD2. V dropped 0 bases and J dropped 2; count of bases not matched to a gene: 8. From germline, CDR1 is DFQATT and CDR2 SNEGSKA (reference sequence). The CDR3 covers 16 residues. CDR3 loop: CSARDLGRLAAYEQYF. DNA for the CDR3: TGCAGTGCTAGAGATCTGGGGCGACTAGCGGCCTACGAGCAGTACTTC.

The sample holds many counts of this clonotype. The chain combines TRBV12-3 or TRBV12-4 with TRBJ2-2; 7 nucleotides align to TRBD2. V shed 6 bases and J 6 bases; nucleotides not matched to a gene: 13. The CDR3 is 16 amino acids. The DNA of the CDR3 is TGTGCCAGCAGGGAAATGGGGAGGGCCAGCGCCGGGGAGCTGTTTTTT. Translating it yields CASREMGRASAGELFF.

This clonotype was seen at least ten times. The chain carries TRBV20-1 and TRBJ2-3, with TRBD2 matching 9 bases. This CDR3 contains 14 residues. The V gene end was trimmed by 2 bases and the J gene end by 7 bases; junction bases not matched to a gene: 7. CDR1 and CDR2 (germline): DFQATT, SNEGSKA (reference sequence). CDR3: CSARHRTSVNTQYF. The CDR3 region has the DNA TGCAGTGCTAGACACCGGACTAGCGTGAATACGCAGTATTTT.

This clonotype was found many times. The chain recombines TRBV5-6 with TRBJ2-2; D is undetermined. The germline gives CDR1 SGHDT, CDR2 YYEEEE. CDR3 length: 13 residues. The V gene lost 3 bases and the J gene lost 3 bases, with 6 bases spanning the gap. CDR3 nucleotides: TGTGCCAGCAGCTCCTATGACACCGGGGAGCTGTTTTTT. It encodes CASSSYDTGELFF.

This clonotype was seen more than once but under ten times. The rearrangement links TRBV12-3 or TRBV12-4 to TRBJ2-2; D is unresolved. Trimming stripped 6 bases from V and 0 bases from J, with 11 bases between. CDR3 length equals 15 residues. The chain's CDR3 is CASSPYISNTGELFF. In DNA, the CDR3 is TGTGCCAGCAGCCCGTATATTTCGAACACCGGGGAGCTGTTTTTT.

This clonotype was recorded many times. The chain carries TRBV4-1 and TRBJ1-5, with TRBD1 as a possible D gene (6 bases). The CDR3 runs 15 residues. Trimming left V 9 bases short and J 0 bases short, with 15 bases between. CDR1 and CDR2 (germline): MGHRA, YSYEKL. The CDR3 sequence: CASRQGFNSNQPQHF. The CDR3 DNA reads as TGCGCCAGTCGCCAGGGGTTCAATAGCAATCAGCCCCAGCATTTT.

Many counts were recorded for this clonotype. The chain uses TRBV2 and TRBJ2-3; 12 nucleotides match TRBD1. Trimming cost V 7 bases and J 6 bases; bases outside gene matches: 11. CDR1 and CDR2 from the germline V gene are SNHLY and FYNNEI. The CDR3 is 16 amino acids. The CDR3 here is CASKFWDRGQGDTQYF. CDR3 DNA sequence: TGTGCCAGCAAGTTCTGGGACAGGGGGCAGGGGGATACGCAGTATTTT.

This clonotype was counted at least ten times. The rearrangement joins TRBV2 to TRBJ2-2, with D uncertain. The V end lost 4 bases, the J end lost 4 bases, and 10 bases lay between the germline ends. This CDR3 contains 14 residues. CDR1 SNHLY and CDR2 FYNNEI come from the germline V gene. CDR3 bases: TGTGCCAGCAGTGCCGGGCCATCCACCGGGGAGCTGTTTTTT. The encoded protein is CASSAGPSTGELFF.

Notes on this clonotype: Because the CDR3 is missing its conserved closing phenylalanine or tryptophan, this is likely a read error. The V and J genes are TRBV7-2 and TRBJ1-4; a weak D match, TRBD1 (5 bases). Germline CDR1 SGHTA, CDR2 FQGNSA. Trimming left V 2 bases short and J 8 bases short, with 15 bases between. This CDR3 contains 15 residues. The CDR3 DNA is TGTGCCAGCAGCTTAAGGGGCCTGGGGAACGAAAAACTGTTTCTT. Translation: CASSLRGLGNEKLFL.

The table lists this clonotype with many counts. The J gene is TRBJ2-7, the V gene TRBV12-3 or TRBV12-4; D is undetermined. The CDR3 sequence is 15 residues long. V was trimmed by 6 bases and J by 3 bases, leaving 18 bases between them. The CDR3 DNA is TGTGCCAGCAGCCTTGGACCCCCCCGGATCTACGAGCAGTACTTC. Its protein product is CASSLGPPRIYEQYF.

This clonotype came up many times. The V and J genes are TRBV5-1 and TRBJ2-3; TRBD2 aligns across 9 bases. CDR1 and CDR2 from the germline V gene are SGHRS and YFSETQ. The CDR3 is made up of 16 amino acids. The V segment lost 4 bases and the J segment 4 bases; nucleotides outside the gene matches: 10. CDR3 region: CASSQSLSGSADTQYF. The CDR3, as DNA: TGCGCCAGCAGCCAGTCGCTTAGCGGGAGTGCAGATACGCAGTATTTT.

This clonotype was observed at least ten times. The chain recombines TRBV7-8 with TRBJ1-3; D is uncertain. CDR1 and CDR2 from the germline V gene are SGHVS and FQNEAQ. V was pared by 1 base and J by 4 bases, with 5 bases between. CDR3 length equals 13 residues. CDR3 sequence reads: CASSLGRGNTIYF. The CDR3 region has the DNA TGTGCCAGCAGCTTAGGACGAGGAAACACCATATATTTT.